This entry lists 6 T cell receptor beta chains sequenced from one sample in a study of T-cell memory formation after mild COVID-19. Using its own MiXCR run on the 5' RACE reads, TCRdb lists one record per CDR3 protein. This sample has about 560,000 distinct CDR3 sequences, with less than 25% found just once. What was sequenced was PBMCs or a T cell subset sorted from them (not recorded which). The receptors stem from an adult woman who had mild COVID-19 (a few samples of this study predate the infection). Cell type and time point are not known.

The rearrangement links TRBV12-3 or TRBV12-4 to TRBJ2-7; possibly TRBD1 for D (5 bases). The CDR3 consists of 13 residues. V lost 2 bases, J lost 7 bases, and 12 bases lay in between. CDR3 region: CASSLLRVGEQYF. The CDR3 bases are TGTGCCAGCAGTTTACTCAGGGTAGGGGAGCAGTACTTC.

The CDR3 reads CASSFRTSGRTSLTDTQYF. For the CDR3, the DNA is TGTGCCAGCAGTTTCCGGACTAGCGGGAGGACCTCCCTCACAGATACGCAGTATTTT. The chain couples TRBV12-3 or TRBV12-4 to TRBJ2-3, with 14 bases lining up with TRBD2. The CDR3 is 19 amino acids. V was pared by 3 bases and J by 2 bases, with 10 bases of the junction left unmatched.

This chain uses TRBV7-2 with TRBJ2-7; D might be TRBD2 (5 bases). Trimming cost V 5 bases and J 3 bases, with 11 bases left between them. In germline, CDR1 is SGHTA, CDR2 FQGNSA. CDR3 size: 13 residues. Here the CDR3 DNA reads TGTGCCAGCAGCACCCAACGGGGCTACGAGCAGTACTTC. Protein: CASSTQRGYEQYF.

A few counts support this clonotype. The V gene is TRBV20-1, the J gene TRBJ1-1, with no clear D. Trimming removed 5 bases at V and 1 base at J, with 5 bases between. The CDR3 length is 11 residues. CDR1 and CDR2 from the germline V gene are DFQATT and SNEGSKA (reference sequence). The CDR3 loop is CSAFENTEAFF. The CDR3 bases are TGCAGTGCTTTTGAGAACACTGAAGCTTTCTTT.

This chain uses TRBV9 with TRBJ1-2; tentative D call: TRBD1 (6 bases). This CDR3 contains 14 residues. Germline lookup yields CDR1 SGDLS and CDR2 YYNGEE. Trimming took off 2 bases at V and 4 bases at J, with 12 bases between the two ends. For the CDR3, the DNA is TGTGCCAGCAGCGTCGCGGGGGCGGCCTATGGCTACACCTTC. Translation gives CASSVAGAAYGYTF.

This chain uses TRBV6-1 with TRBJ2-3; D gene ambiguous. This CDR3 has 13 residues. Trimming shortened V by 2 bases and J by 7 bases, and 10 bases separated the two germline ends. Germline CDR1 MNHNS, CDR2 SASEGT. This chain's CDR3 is CASSEFWRYTQYF. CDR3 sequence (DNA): TGTGCCAGCAGTGAATTTTGGCGATATACGCAGTATTTT.